The TCR beta chain described here comes from a study of T-cell reconstitution after alpha-beta-depleted transplantation in children. It was with unique molecular identifiers that the TCRbeta library was prepared. TCRdb reprocessed the PCR reads with MiXCR, giving one entry per CDR3 protein. The data contain under 75,000 distinct CDR3 sequences, approximately 10% of them singletons. CDR3 size: 15 residues. The trim removed 4 bases at V and 2 bases at J, leaving 8 bases unmatched. Germline loops: CDR1 DFQATT, CDR2 SNEGSKA (reference sequence). This clonotype was detected ten times or more. Its specificity is not known. Study results and limitations: Where alpha-beta T cells came from about two months after transplant was reportedly several hundred expanded graft clones. Newly produced T cells mostly accounted for T-cell counts and diversity one year post-transplant. Surviving recipient T cells and thymic progenitors produced the high day-60 TCRbeta diversity seen in some patients.

The receptor was derived from a boy aged 10-17 years with acute myeloid leukemia, due to receive a stem cell transplant. The chain is built from TRBV20-1 and TRBJ1-5; 7 nucleotides line up with TRBD1. Specimen: PBMCs, collected before TCRalphabeta/CD19-depleted stem cell transplant. The CDR3 region is CSATPGGYGNQPQHF. CDR3 bases: TGCAGTGCTACTCCAGGGGGATACGGCAATCAGCCCCAGCATTTT.